Following are 25 T cell receptor beta chains from one sample sequenced in a study of cytomegalovirus exposure and HLA in healthy donors. 60 Vbeta and 13 Jbeta primers were used in PCR. Sequencing used immunoSEQ multiplex PCR; TCRdb keeps in-frame clones, though not all of them. The repertoire includes tens of thousands of clones, approximately 70% of them detected once, and approximately 15% sits in the top ten. Sequencing was done on a sample of PBMCs. These receptors all stem from a male donor in good health and CMV-seropositive.

This chain joins TRBV4-1 and TRBJ2-3; D is unresolved. This CDR3 has 15 residues. Germline V CDR1 and CDR2: MGHRA, YSYEKL. V lost 0 bases and J 0 bases, leaving 7 bases between the germline ends. This CDR3 is CASSQDGRSTDTQYF. In nucleotides, the CDR3 is TGCGCCAGCAGCCAAGATGGCCGAAGCACAGATACGCAGTATTTT.

This chain uses TRBV6-4 with TRBJ1-1; D gene uncertain. Germline V lookup: CDR1 MRHNA, CDR2 SNTAGT. The CDR3 is 14 amino acids. V lost 3 bases, J lost 0 bases, and 8 bases lay in between. Here the CDR3 DNA reads TGTGCCAGCAGTGAAACAAACATGAACACTGAAGCTTTCTTT. Protein sequence: CASSETNMNTEAFF.

This rearrangement joins TRBV11-2 to TRBJ2-2; D not certain. The CDR3 consists of 13 residues. V gave up 1 base and J gave up 7 bases, with 7 bases separating them. Germline-derived CDR1 and CDR2 are SGHAT and FQNNGV. For the CDR3, the DNA is TGTGCCAGCAGCTTAGGAGGTCGCGGGGAGCTGTTTTTT. This translates into CASSLGGRGELFF.

This clone came up once. V usage is TRBV27 and J usage is TRBJ2-7; 11 nucleotides line up with TRBD2. This CDR3 spans 15 amino acids. V trimming: 2 bases; J trimming: 6 bases; junction bases outside the gene matches: 6. Germline CDR1 reads MNHEY; CDR2 reads SMNVEV (reference sequence). For the CDR3, the DNA is TGTGCCAGCAGTTTAGAACTAGCGGGAGTTGGCGAGCAGTACTTC. Its protein is CASSLELAGVGEQYF.

The V and J genes are TRBV19 and TRBJ2-1, with 10 bases fitting TRBD2. Germline V lookup: CDR1 LNHDA, CDR2 SQIVND (reference sequence). After removal of 4 bases from V and 4 bases from J, the junction contained 4 bases not matched to a gene. The CDR3 has 15 amino acids. CDR3 coding DNA: TGTGCCAGTAGTACAGCACTAGCGGGGTACAATGAGCAGTTCTTC. Amino acids: CASSTALAGYNEQFF. The whole variable domain, remainder taken from reference TRBV19 and TRBJ2-1, is DGGITQSPKYLFRKEGQNVTLSCEQNLNHDAMYWYRQDPGQGLRLIYYSQIVNDFQKGDIAEGYSVSREKKESFPLTVTSAQKNPTAFYLCASSTALAGYNEQFFGPGTRLTVL.

The chain is built from TRBV6-1 and TRBJ2-7; TRBD2 matches 11 bases. V gave up 10 bases and J gave up 6 bases; unmatched junction bases: 14. CDR1 and CDR2 (germline): MNHNS, SASEGT. The CDR3 length is 15 residues. CDR3 nucleotide sequence: TGTGCCACCCGGCGGGGATATAGCGGGGGGGCCGAGCAGTACTTC. This gives the protein CATRRGYSGGAEQYF.

This clone was picked up a small number of times. This chain connects TRBV2 to TRBJ1-5; D perhaps matches TRBD1 (5 bases). This CDR3 is built from 15 residues. V was clipped by 5 bases and J by 6 bases, with 17 bases between them. Germline lookup yields CDR1 SNHLY and CDR2 FYNNEI. The CDR3 DNA is TGTGCCAGCAGTTTGGACCGGGGGAGGGGTCAGCCCCAGCATTTT. This translates into CASSLDRGRGQPQHF.

The gene calls are TRBV5-5 and TRBJ2-7; TRBD2 matches 12 bases. Trimming took 0 bases from V and 4 from J; bases not matched to a gene: 5. CDR1 SGHKS and CDR2 YYEKEE come from the germline V gene (reference sequence). The CDR3 is 16 amino acids. CDR3 protein: CASSLGPTSGSYEQYF. The CDR3 DNA reads as TGTGCCAGCAGCTTGGGCCCGACTAGCGGGAGTTACGAGCAGTACTTC.

The genes are TRBV7-2 and TRBJ2-7; 7 bases align to TRBD1. With 5 bases clipped from V and 4 bases from J, the junction kept 8 bases outside the gene matches. CDR3 size: 14 residues. Germline loops: CDR1 SGHTA, CDR2 FQGNSA. The CDR3, as DNA: TGTGCCAGCAGCCGGGACAGTTTAGAATACGAGCAGTACTTC. It is translated as CASSRDSLEYEQYF.

The genes are TRBV5-1 and TRBJ1-2; no clear D gene. Trimming took off 0 bases at V and 4 bases at J, with 7 bases between the two ends. The CDR3 runs to 13 residues. CDR1 is SGHRS and CDR2 is YFSETQ in the germline V gene. The CDR3 loop reads CASSLDSTYGYTF. The CDR3 DNA is TGCGCCAGCAGCTTGGACAGTACCTATGGCTACACCTTC.

The CDR3 reads CSVGSEYLGADTQYF. CDR3 sequence (DNA): TGCAGCGTTGGGTCCGAGTATTTGGGAGCAGATACGCAGTATTTT. The chain has TRBV29-1 and TRBJ2-3; maybe TRBD2 (5 bases). The CDR3 totals 15 residues. V lost 4 bases, J lost 4 bases, and 18 bases lay in between. Germline-derived CDR1 and CDR2 are SQVTM and ANQGSEA.

V is TRBV10-3 and J is TRBJ2-5; 7 bases fit TRBD1. The J call could be wrong; TRBJ2-7 is a better fit for the DNA end. Germline V gives CDR1 ENHRY, CDR2 SYGVKD. CDR3 length: 13 amino acids. The CDR3 region has the DNA TGTGCCATCAGTGGACAGGGCTCCTACGAGCAGTACTTC. This sequence encodes CAISGQGSYEQYF.

This chain uses TRBV2 with TRBJ1-5; 11 nucleotides line up with TRBD1. The V segment lost 5 bases and the J segment 7 bases; nucleotides outside the gene matches: 4. CDR1 is SNHLY and CDR2 is FYNNEI in the germline V gene. The CDR3 length is 14 residues. DNA for the CDR3: TGTGCCAGCAGTCCCGGACAGGGGGCCCAGCCCCAGCATTTT. Protein: CASSPGQGAQPQHF.

V is TRBV12-5 and J is TRBJ2-5; the match to TRBD2 covers 10 bases. Germline CDR1 reads LGHNT; CDR2 reads FRNRAP. This CDR3 spans 15 amino acids. The V and J ends lost 7 bases and 4 bases, in that order; junction bases with no gene match: 9. CDR3 in DNA: TGTGCTAGTGCCGCAGAGGTAGCGGGGGGAGAGACCCAGTACTTC. This encodes CASAAEVAGGETQYF.

The chain joins TRBV10-1 to TRBJ1-5, with unresolved D. Germline values: CDR1 WNHNN, CDR2 SYGVQD (reference sequence). The CDR3 spans 12 residues. The V gene lost 2 bases and the J gene lost 5 bases, with 4 bases spanning the gap. The CDR3 DNA follows: TGCGCCAGCAGTGAGAGCTATCAGCCCCAGCATTTT. Translation gives CASSESYQPQHF.

The CDR3 protein is CASSTGGPGSEQYF. CDR3 bases: TGCGCCAGCAGCACAGGGGGTCCGGGTTCCGAGCAGTACTTC. The chain links TRBV4-1 to TRBJ2-7; 8 nucleotides line up with TRBD1. The CDR3 extends over 14 amino acids. Germline V gene data show CDR1 as MGHRA and CDR2 as YSYEKL. The V segment lost 5 bases and the J segment 6 bases; nucleotides outside the gene matches: 9.

The J gene is TRBJ1-1, the V gene TRBV5-1; 7 bases are a match to TRBD1. Germline V gene sequence: CDR1 SGHRS, CDR2 YFSETQ. The length of the CDR3 is 16 residues. V was clipped by 4 bases and J by 1 base; unmatched bases: 10. The DNA for the CDR3 is TGCGCCAGCAGCGCACGCAGACAGGGCGAGAACACTGAAGCTTTCTTT. The encoded protein is CASSARRQGENTEAFF.

The gene calls are TRBV12-5 and TRBJ2-7, with D tentatively TRBD2 (5 bases). V was shortened by 0 bases and J by 6 bases, with 6 bases between the two germline ends. Germline V lookup: CDR1 LGHNT, CDR2 FRNRAP. This CDR3 contains 12 residues. The chain's CDR3 is CASGLVLGEQYF. The CDR3 nucleotides are TGTGCTAGTGGTTTGGTACTAGGCGAGCAGTACTTC.

V usage is TRBV5-1 and J usage is TRBJ2-3; D is possibly TRBD2 (5 bases). With 4 bases removed from V and 3 bases from J, the gap between germline ends came to 9 bases. The CDR3 is 13 amino acids. The germline gives CDR1 SGHRS, CDR2 YFSETQ. CDR3 DNA: TGCGCCAGCAGCAACGGACTTACAGATACGCAGTATTTT. Its translation: CASSNGLTDTQYF.

The chain recombines TRBV11-2 with TRBJ2-7, with D perhaps matching TRBD1 (6 bases). This CDR3 comprises 14 residues. The V gene lost 7 bases and the J gene lost 3 bases, with 16 bases spanning the gap. The V gene's germline CDR1 is SGHAT and CDR2 FQNNGV. In DNA, the CDR3 is TGTGCCAGCACCAAAGGAGGACAGAACTACGAGCAGTACTTC. This gives the protein CASTKGGQNYEQYF.

The V gene is TRBV19, the J gene TRBJ2-1; maybe TRBD2 (6 bases). This CDR3 is 15 amino acids long. CDR1 is LNHDA, CDR2 SQIVND, per germline (reference sequence). The V end lost 3 bases, the J end lost 7 bases, and 16 bases lay between the germline ends. In DNA, the CDR3 is TGTGCCAGTAGTATGGTAGCGGCAATAGGGAATGAGCAGTTCTTC. This codes for CASSMVAAIGNEQFF.

The chain links TRBV11-3 to TRBJ2-1, with 7 nucleotides matching TRBD2. The CDR3 contains 13 residues. V trimming: 5 bases; J trimming: 10 bases; junction bases outside the gene matches: 8. Germline CDR1 is SGHNT and CDR2 is YENEEA. Written as DNA, the CDR3 is TGTGCCAGCAGCCCGGGACTACCTGTGGAGCAGTTCTTC. This gives the protein CASSPGLPVEQFF.

V gene TRBV27 combines with J gene TRBJ2-7, with 7 nucleotides matching TRBD1. Germline V lookup: CDR1 MNHEY, CDR2 SMNVEV (reference sequence). This CDR3 has 13 amino acids. The ends lost 5 bases at V and 7 bases at J; junction bases unmatched: 8. The CDR3 coding sequence is TGTGCCAGCAGTACGATGACAGGGCCAGAGCAGTACTTC. It encodes CASSTMTGPEQYF.

CDR3 loop: CASSHRTDGVAKNIQYF. Here the CDR3 DNA reads TGCGCCAGCAGCCACAGGACAGATGGAGTAGCCAAAAACATTCAGTACTTC. V usage is TRBV4-1 and J usage is TRBJ2-4; D is possibly TRBD1 (6 bases). Per the germline V gene, CDR1 is MGHRA and CDR2 is YSYEKL. The germline V and J ends were trimmed by 3 bases and 0 bases, with 15 bases remaining between them. This CDR3 has 17 residues.

The V gene is TRBV5-1, the J gene TRBJ2-4; D is possibly TRBD1 (5 bases). The CDR3 is 16 amino acids. V lost 3 bases to trimming and J lost 1 base, with 14 bases between them. The germline CDR1 and CDR2 sequences are SGHRS and YFSETQ. DNA for the CDR3: TGCGCCAGCAGCTCCGACAGCGAATTGGCCAAAAACATTCAGTACTTC. Amino acids: CASSSDSELAKNIQYF.